Below, 29 T cell receptor beta chains from the same sample are listed, as sequenced in a study of T cell responses to AZD1222 COVID-19 vaccine. Method: immunoSEQ multiplex PCR; TCRdb's copy keeps in-frame clones and lacks some. The repertoire has 150,000 to 200,000 clones, about nine tenths of them found once; the top ten carry approximately 3.7%. Sequencing was performed on peripheral blood, taken 28 days after the second AZD1222 dose. The receptors originated from an adult who received the AZD1222 COVID-19 vaccine.

The chain joins TRBV9 to TRBJ1-1; TRBD1 matches 8 bases. Trimming removed 0 bases from V and 4 bases from J; junction bases left unmatched: 8. Germline-derived CDR1 and CDR2 are SGDLS and YYNGEE. The CDR3 sequence is 16 residues long. The CDR3 nucleotides are TGTGCCAGCAGCGTAGATGGAGGACAGGGATCCACTGAAGCTTTCTTT. Its translation is CASSVDGGQGSTEAFF.

The chain combines TRBV5-6 with TRBJ1-5; weak D call: TRBD1 (6 bases). CDR1 is SGHDT, CDR2 YYEEEE, per germline. Deletions cut 2 bases from V and 3 bases from J, with 9 bases between. The CDR3 is made up of 14 amino acids. The CDR3 reads CASSLGGFNQPQHF. The CDR3 bases are TGTGCCAGCAGCTTAGGGGGTTTCAATCAGCCCCAGCATTTT.

The gene calls are TRBV27 and TRBJ1-5; TRBD1 is a possible D gene (5 bases). Germline-derived CDR1 and CDR2 are MNHEY and SMNVEV (reference sequence). This CDR3 has 18 amino acids. Trimming stripped 5 bases from V and 5 bases from J, with 25 bases between. Written as DNA, the CDR3 is TGTGCCAGCAGTCCCACCCGACAGTCTCTATATCGGGATCAGCCCCAGCATTTT. Protein: CASSPTRQSLYRDQPQHF.

This clone was seen more than once but under ten times. The rearrangement links TRBV6-5 to TRBJ2-7, with 9 nucleotides matching TRBD2. The V gene's germline CDR1 is MNHEY and CDR2 SVGAGI. V dropped 7 bases and J dropped 2; count of bases not matched to a gene: 3. The CDR3 length is 13 residues. The CDR3 bases are TGTGCCAGCACGGCTAGCGGGACCTACGAGCAGTACTTC. It is translated as CASTASGTYEQYF.

V usage is TRBV19 and J usage is TRBJ1-2; D perhaps matches TRBD1 (6 bases). The CDR3 extends over 15 amino acids. The V end lost 7 bases, the J end lost 5 bases, and 20 bases lay between the germline ends. Germline-derived CDR1 and CDR2 are LNHDA and SQIVND (reference sequence). In DNA form, the CDR3 reads TGTGCCAGTAAGGGGGATGGCACGGCCCAGTATGGCTACACCTTC. It specifies CASKGDGTAQYGYTF.

The V call is TRBV11-2, the J call TRBJ2-1, with a weak D call TRBD2 (5 bases). The germline CDR1 and CDR2 sequences are SGHAT and FQNNGV. CDR3 length: 14 amino acids. Deletions cut 3 bases from V and 10 bases from J, with 16 bases between. CDR3 residues: CASSFPLSGEEQFF. The DNA of the CDR3 is TGTGCCAGCAGCTTCCCATTAAGCGGAGAAGAGCAGTTCTTC.

The chain is built from TRBV5-4 and TRBJ1-2; 7 bases fit TRBD1. After removal of 4 bases from V and 6 bases from J, the junction contained 6 bases not matched to a gene. The CDR3 consists of 13 residues. Germline CDR1 is SGHNT and CDR2 is YYREEE (reference sequence). CDR3 sequence reads: CASSRQGIDGYTF. The CDR3, as DNA: TGTGCCAGCAGCCGACAGGGAATTGATGGCTACACCTTC.

The genes are TRBV11-3 and TRBJ2-7, with 10 bases fitting TRBD2. This CDR3 region has 16 residues. V was pared by 0 bases and J by 2 bases, with 4 bases of the junction left unmatched. CDR1 and CDR2 from the germline V gene are SGHNT and YENEEA. This chain's CDR3 is CASSLEKAGGTYEQYF. CDR3 in DNA: TGTGCCAGCAGCTTAGAAAAAGCGGGAGGGACCTACGAGCAGTACTTC.

The chain combines TRBV5-6 with TRBJ1-4; possibly TRBD1 for D (6 bases). Trimming left V 4 bases short and J 5 bases short, with 12 bases between. CDR1 is SGHDT, CDR2 YYEEEE, per germline. There are 14 residues in the CDR3. CDR3 amino acids: CASSRGQGNEKLFF. The CDR3 bases are TGTGCCAGCAGCCGGGGCCAGGGGAATGAAAAACTGTTTTTT.

V and J are TRBV11-2 and TRBJ1-4; tentatively, D is TRBD1 (5 bases). Germline CDR1 and CDR2: SGHAT and FQNNGV. This CDR3 has 15 amino acids. Trimming left V 8 bases short and J 4 bases short, with 17 bases between. The CDR3 coding sequence is TGTGCCAGCCAACGGGCAGGGTTTAATAATGAAAAACTGTTTTTT. Amino acids: CASQRAGFNNEKLFF.

The chain recombines TRBV27 with TRBJ2-2; 7 bases match TRBD1. Trimming cost V 6 bases and J 1 base; bases outside gene matches: 5. The germline V gene has CDR1 MNHEY and CDR2 SMNVEV (reference sequence). The CDR3 contains 15 residues. CDR3: CASRVNRGNTGELFF. CDR3 nucleotide sequence: TGTGCCAGCAGGGTGAACAGGGGGAACACCGGGGAGCTGTTTTTT.

The rearrangement uses TRBV5-4 and TRBJ1-4, with 7 bases matching TRBD1. This CDR3 region has 16 residues. J gave up 4 bases and V 0 bases, and 6 bases lay outside the gene matches. CDR1 is SGHNT, CDR2 YYREEE, per germline (reference sequence). This chain's CDR3 is CASSLGGGAGNEKLFF. In nucleotides, the CDR3 is TGTGCCAGCAGCTTGGGAGGGGGCGCCGGTAATGAAAAACTGTTTTTT.

The gene calls are TRBV7-9 and TRBJ2-1; D is perhaps TRBD2 (5 bases). Germline CDR1 SEHNR, CDR2 FQNEAQ (reference sequence). This CDR3 is 12 amino acids long. Trimming removed 3 bases from V and 13 bases from J, with 13 bases in between. This CDR3 is CASSFARDLQFF. The CDR3 coding sequence is TGTGCCAGCAGCTTTGCACGGGATCTTCAGTTCTTC.

This clone was found a few times. The rearrangement joins TRBV28 to TRBJ1-4; TRBD1 is a possible D gene (5 bases). Germline values: CDR1 MDHEN, CDR2 SYDVKM. Trimming left V 1 base short and J 3 bases short, with 21 bases between. The CDR3 spans 19 residues. DNA of the CDR3: TGTGCCAGCAGTTTATCTACTCCCCCAAGGGGCTCGGCTAATGAAAAACTGTTTTTT. It codes for CASSLSTPPRGSANEKLFF.

This chain uses TRBV3-1 (or the pseudogene TRBV3-2) with TRBJ1-1, with D hard to call. Germline V CDR1 and CDR2: LGHDT, YNNKEL (reference sequence). CDR3 length: 14 amino acids. Deletions cut 2 bases from V and 5 bases from J, with 12 bases between. The CDR3 spells CASSQSPLGTEAFF. The CDR3 DNA is TGTGCCAGCAGCCAAAGCCCCTTGGGGACTGAAGCTTTCTTT.

This chain joins TRBV5-1 and TRBJ2-7; D perhaps matches TRBD2 (6 bases). The V end was cut by 5 bases, the J end by 5 bases, with 11 bases between. This CDR3 has 12 residues. Per germline, CDR1 SGHRS and CDR2 YFSETQ. As DNA, the CDR3 is TGCGCCAGCAGTTGGGACTTAGACGAGCAGTACTTC. It translates to CASSWDLDEQYF.

The chain joins TRBV5-4 to TRBJ2-2, with a tentative D call TRBD2 (5 bases). The CDR3 extends over 15 amino acids. The V gene lost 2 bases and the J gene lost 1 base, with 9 bases spanning the gap. CDR1 and CDR2 from the germline V gene are SGHNT and YYREEE (reference sequence). The CDR3: CASSLERENTGELFF. In DNA, the CDR3 is TGTGCCAGCAGCTTAGAGAGGGAGAACACCGGGGAGCTGTTTTTT. The full variable domain, completed using reference TRBV5-4 and TRBJ2-2, is ETGVTQSPTHLIKTRGQQVTLRCSSQSGHNTVSWYQQALGQGPQFIFQYYREEENGRGNFPPRFSGLQFPNYSSELNVNALELDDSALYLCASSLERENTGELFFGEGSRLTVL.

This chain links TRBV28 with TRBJ1-1; 10 nucleotides agree with TRBD1. Trimming took 5 bases from V and 0 from J; bases not matched to a gene: 6. Germline values: CDR1 MDHEN, CDR2 SYDVKM. This CDR3 comprises 16 residues. The CDR3 nucleotides are TGTGCCAGCAGTAGGCCGGGACAGGGGATGAACACTGAAGCTTTCTTT. This sequence encodes CASSRPGQGMNTEAFF.

This clone was counted ten times or more. The chain has TRBV12-3 or TRBV12-4 and TRBJ2-2; D is ambiguous. CDR3 length: 12 amino acids. V gave up 3 bases and J gave up 10 bases, with 9 bases separating them. The CDR3 region has the DNA TGTGCCAGCAGTTTGGTCTTCGAGGAGCTGTTTTTT. This translates into CASSLVFEELFF.

The chain joins TRBV5-4 to TRBJ2-3; D is possibly TRBD1 or TRBD2 (7 bases each). Trimming took 2 bases from V and 1 from J, leaving 14 bases between them. CDR3 length equals 16 residues. Germline CDR1 SGHNT, CDR2 YYREEE (reference sequence). In nucleotides, the CDR3 is TGTGCCAGCAGCTTAGGGGGCGGGAGAGGCACAGATACGCAGTATTTT. This translates into CASSLGGGRGTDTQYF.

As regards this clone: The germline gene is not matched at one end of the junction; a read error may be the cause. This rearrangement joins TRBV7-3 to TRBJ2-3, with a possible D match to TRBD2 (6 bases). CDR3 length equals 13 residues. Germline CDR1 reads SGHTA; CDR2 reads FQGTGA. This chain's CDR3 is CASSAGPVDVLNF. The CDR3 region has the DNA TGTGCCAGCAGCGCGGGACCCGTCGACGTGTTGAATTTT.

The chain combines TRBV6-6 with TRBJ2-7; 9 nucleotides line up with TRBD1. The CDR3 is made up of 14 amino acids. CDR1 is MNHNY and CDR2 is SVGAGI in the germline V gene (reference sequence). V was clipped by 6 bases and J by 6 bases; unmatched bases: 9. CDR3 DNA: TGTGCCAGCAGAAGACAGGGGGAGGTGGGCGAGCAGTACTTC. Encoded protein: CASRRQGEVGEQYF.

This chain connects TRBV6-5 to TRBJ1-2; D possibly corresponds to TRBD1 (5 bases). This CDR3 spans 15 amino acids. Trimming took 6 bases from V and 4 from J, leaving 18 bases between them. CDR1 MNHEY and CDR2 SVGAGI come from the germline V gene. CDR3 DNA: TGTGCCAGCAGAGGTCCCACGGGGGGATTCTATGGCTACACCTTC. Translated, it gives CASRGPTGGFYGYTF.

The chain is built from TRBV24-1 and TRBJ1-1, with D possibly being TRBD1 (5 bases). The germline V gene encodes CDR1 KGHDR and CDR2 SFDVKD. V was clipped by 3 bases and J by 4 bases, with 17 bases between them. The CDR3 extends over 16 amino acids. The CDR3 protein is CATSDQTPGGATEAFF. The CDR3 nucleotides are TGTGCCACCAGTGATCAAACTCCGGGGGGAGCCACTGAAGCTTTCTTT.

This clone was counted once. The chain couples TRBV6-5 to TRBJ1-6; D gene ambiguous. This CDR3 is built from 12 residues. V was shortened by 4 bases and J by 7 bases, with 5 bases between the two germline ends. Per germline, CDR1 MNHEY and CDR2 SVGAGI. The CDR3 reads CASSFRNSPLHF. The CDR3 DNA reads as TGTGCCAGCAGTTTCAGGAATTCACCCCTCCACTTT.

The chain couples TRBV5-4 to TRBJ2-2; the D gene is possibly TRBD1 (5 bases). Trimming removed 4 bases from V and 5 bases from J, with 9 bases in between. The CDR3 consists of 13 residues. The V gene's germline CDR1 is SGHNT and CDR2 YYREEE (reference sequence). CDR3 DNA sequence: TGTGCCAGCAGCCATAGGGGTACCGGGGAGCTGTTTTTT. This encodes CASSHRGTGELFF.

The rearrangement links TRBV5-8 to TRBJ1-5; D gene uncertain. V lost 0 bases, J lost 5 bases, and 6 bases lay in between. CDR3 length equals 13 residues. In germline, CDR1 is SGHTS, CDR2 YDEGEE. The CDR3 is CASSLALDQPQHF. Written as DNA, the CDR3 is TGTGCCAGCAGCTTGGCTCTAGATCAGCCCCAGCATTTT.

This chain connects TRBV24-1 to TRBJ1-2, with 7 positions matching TRBD1. CDR1 is KGHDR and CDR2 is SFDVKD in the germline V gene. The CDR3 totals 13 residues. Trimming took 12 bases from V and 6 from J; bases not matched to a gene: 12. CDR3: CASQGQRQHGYTF. DNA of the CDR3: TGTGCCTCTCAGGGACAGAGACAGCATGGCTACACCTTC.

The chain employs TRBV7-9 and TRBJ2-6; 8 bases line up with TRBD1. Germline assignment: CDR1 SEHNR and CDR2 FQNEAQ (reference sequence). The CDR3 loop spans 18 amino acids. V gave up 1 base and J gave up 0 bases; unmatched junction bases: 5. The CDR3 nucleotides read TGTGCCAGCAGCTTAGTGGGACAGGTCCCCTCTGGGGCCAACGTCCTGACTTTC. Protein sequence: CASSLVGQVPSGANVLTF.